Below, one T cell receptor beta chain is given with its context. Its antigen is not identified. The sample is drawn from a study of human T cells and chemical hapten exposure. TCRdb re-called the RACE reads through MiXCR, storing one row per CDR3 protein. The sample has more than 95,000 distinct CDR3 sequences, roughly a quarter seen once. Overall study results and limits: Counts of TCRs above 1 in 1000 frequency stayed unchanged with DPC sensitization. Alopecia in the donors means their immune response may deviate from healthy people's.

Germline assignment: CDR1 DFQATT and CDR2 SNEGSKA (reference sequence). This CDR3 is built from 12 residues. Trimming took off 6 bases at V and 6 bases at J, with 12 bases between the two ends. Time point in this sample: patch test 3, about 24 weeks after DPC sensitization. Treatment defined: therapeutic diphenylcyclopropenone sensitization with weekly scalp DPC. Alopecia patients deemed DPC-suitable, aged 18 to 70, excluding pregnancy. It was unfractionated whole blood from which total RNA was extracted. The material was whole blood, obtained in connection with sensitization to the hapten diphenylcyclopropenone (DPC). This receptor was identified in a man in his forties with alopecia areata. Some clones in this sample may be carry-over from other donors' samples. The V and J genes are TRBV20-1 and TRBJ2-1; D may be TRBD1 (5 bases). The CDR3 sequence: CSARQNSNEQFF. DNA for the CDR3: TGCAGTGCAAGACAGAACTCCAATGAGCAGTTCTTC.